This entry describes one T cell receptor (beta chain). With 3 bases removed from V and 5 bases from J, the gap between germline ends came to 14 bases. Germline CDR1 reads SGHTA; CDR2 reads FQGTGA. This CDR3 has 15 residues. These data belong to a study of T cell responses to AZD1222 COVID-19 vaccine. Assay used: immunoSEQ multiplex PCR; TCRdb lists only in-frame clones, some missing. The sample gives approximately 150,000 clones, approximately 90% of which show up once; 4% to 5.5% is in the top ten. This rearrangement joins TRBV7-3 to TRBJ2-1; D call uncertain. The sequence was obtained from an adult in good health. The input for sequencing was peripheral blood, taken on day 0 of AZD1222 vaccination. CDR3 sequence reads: CASSLDLGPHNEQFF. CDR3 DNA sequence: TGTGCCAGCAGCTTGGACCTCGGGCCTCACAATGAGCAGTTCTTC.